This is a list of T cell receptor beta chains from one sample in a study of cytomegalovirus exposure and HLA in healthy donors. TCRdb's copy holds only in-frame clones and misses some; the assay was immunoSEQ multiplex PCR. The sample has some 90,000 clones, 87% seen once. The sequenced sample was PBMCs. The receptors derive from a woman aged 25 to 45 in good health and CMV-seronegative. CDR3s leave out the opening cysteine and the closing phenylalanine or tryptophan.

v_gene: TRBV27; j_gene: TRBJ1-1; len: 11; CDR3aa: ASSAGGPTEAF
v_gene: TRBV19; j_gene: TRBJ2-7; len: 12; CDR3aa: ASSIGQGAYEQY
v_gene: TRBV7-9; j_gene: TRBJ2-5; len: 13; CDR3aa: ASSHPSGGRETQY
v_gene: TRBV29-1; j_gene: TRBJ2-1; len: 14; CDR3aa: SVQTGTSGSRYEQF
v_gene: TRBV25-1; j_gene: TRBJ2-7; len: 10; CDR3aa: ASRATVGEQY
v_gene: TRBV12-5; j_gene: TRBJ1-1; len: 16; CDR3aa: ASGLLLTRQAMNTEAF
v_gene: TRBV6-1; j_gene: TRBJ1-6; len: 13; CDR3aa: ASSGDPHRDSPLH
v_gene: TRBV7-2; j_gene: TRBJ2-3; len: 15; CDR3aa: ASSRGPLAGGPDTQY
v_gene: TRBV4-3; j_gene: TRBJ2-7; len: 12; CDR3aa: ASSHSDRGYEQY
v_gene: TRBV10-1; j_gene: TRBJ2-3; len: 12; CDR3aa: ASSRDRVQHTQY
v_gene: TRBV11-2; j_gene: TRBJ1-2; len: 11; CDR3aa: ASSLTPNYGYT
v_gene: TRBV6-4; j_gene: TRBJ1-1; len: 14; CDR3aa: ASKRGDGTPNTEAF
v_gene: TRBV9; j_gene: TRBJ2-5; len: 14; CDR3aa: ASSVKTSGRGKTQY
v_gene: TRBV4-1; j_gene: TRBJ1-6; len: 9; CDR3aa: ASSARGPLH
v_gene: TRBV27; j_gene: TRBJ1-1; len: 12; CDR3aa: ASRPISPNTEAF
v_gene: TRBV4-3; j_gene: TRBJ2-2; len: 15; CDR3aa: ASSQKGGGSATGELF
v_gene: TRBV19; j_gene: TRBJ1-2; len: 13; CDR3aa: ASIRDSTFNYGYT
v_gene: TRBV7-9; j_gene: TRBJ1-1; len: 10; CDR3aa: ASRDRYTEAF
v_gene: TRBV29-1; j_gene: TRBJ1-4; len: 13; CDR3aa: SVEDSSPGGEKLF
v_gene: TRBV10-3; j_gene: TRBJ2-7; len: 13; CDR3aa: AISDGGRETYEQY
v_gene: TRBV19; j_gene: TRBJ1-1; len: 15; CDR3aa: ASSMPQGPKTNTEAF
v_gene: TRBV5-1; j_gene: TRBJ2-5; len: 13; CDR3aa: ASSTSGSMIETQY
v_gene: TRBV19; j_gene: TRBJ1-4; len: 11; CDR3aa: ASGQGVGEKLF
v_gene: TRBV7-8; j_gene: TRBJ2-1; len: 14; CDR3aa: ASSADTAGGRNEQF
v_gene: TRBV7-9; j_gene: TRBJ1-4; len: 14; CDR3aa: ASSRNLQAGGEKLF
v_gene: TRBV7-7; j_gene: TRBJ2-6; len: 13; CDR3aa: ASSPRRAGANVLT
v_gene: TRBV6-5; j_gene: TRBJ2-1; len: 11; CDR3aa: ATRWGQYNEQF
v_gene: TRBV9; j_gene: TRBJ2-7; len: 11; CDR3aa: ASSVGENYEQY
v_gene: TRBV2; j_gene: TRBJ2-3; len: 14; CDR3aa: ASRALAGGSTDTQY
v_gene: TRBV5-4; j_gene: TRBJ1-2; len: 13; CDR3aa: ASSNRQDSYVGYT
v_gene: TRBV18; j_gene: TRBJ2-5; len: 11; CDR3aa: ASSPPTGETQY
v_gene: TRBV28; j_gene: TRBJ1-5; len: 12; CDR3aa: ASSLFPGVQPQH
v_gene: TRBV14; j_gene: TRBJ2-5; len: 11; CDR3aa: ASSRQIEETQY
v_gene: TRBV4-1; j_gene: TRBJ2-7; len: 14; CDR3aa: ASSPFGTSGGTGQY
v_gene: TRBV7-2; j_gene: TRBJ1-2; len: 12; CDR3aa: ASSLAVRYYGYT
v_gene: TRBV19; j_gene: TRBJ2-2; len: 12; CDR3aa: ASKSTSGTGELF
v_gene: TRBV2; j_gene: TRBJ2-3; len: 12; CDR3aa: ASTNLLSTDTQY
v_gene: TRBV18; j_gene: TRBJ1-4; len: 14; CDR3aa: ASSPLGGQGNEKLF
v_gene: TRBV29-1; j_gene: TRBJ1-1; len: 11; CDR3aa: SVEGGWDTEAF
v_gene: TRBV5-1; j_gene: TRBJ1-1; len: 11; CDR3aa: ASSATDNTEAF
v_gene: TRBV19; j_gene: TRBJ2-7; len: 13; CDR3aa: ASSSPSSDSYEQY
v_gene: TRBV5-5; j_gene: TRBJ2-1; len: 14; CDR3aa: ASSLLIAGSYNEQF
v_gene: TRBV28; j_gene: TRBJ1-5; len: 15; CDR3aa: ASSSHTGGNGGQPQH
v_gene: TRBV27; j_gene: TRBJ2-5; len: 13; CDR3aa: ASKQAYGGQETQY
v_gene: TRBV6-1; j_gene: TRBJ1-6; len: 9; CDR3aa: ASNDYSPLH
v_gene: TRBV18; j_gene: TRBJ1-1; len: 13; CDR3aa: ASSPYDGGETEAF
v_gene: TRBV5-1; j_gene: TRBJ2-5; len: 11; CDR3aa: ASSLGEIETQY
v_gene: TRBV6-1; j_gene: TRBJ1-3; len: 10; CDR3aa: ASRVGGNTIY
v_gene: TRBV29-1; j_gene: TRBJ1-1; len: 10; CDR3aa: SGLRFATEAF
v_gene: TRBV2; j_gene: TRBJ2-2; len: 14; CDR3aa: ASSVSGGANTGELF